The clone carrying this T cell receptor beta chain was detected only once. This record belongs to a study of blood T cell repertoires in COVID-19. Original analysis: Amplified reference gene primers provided the basis for estimating nucleated cell counts. Generated by immunoSEQ multiplex PCR, the TCRdb table keeps only in-frame clones and is missing some. The V and J calls and clone size are taken from that table; D and trimming were inferred from the DNA. The sample holds about 230,000 clones; around 83% are singletons and the top ten take 1.2% to 1.5%. V lost 5 bases and J 6 bases, leaving 11 bases between the germline ends. CDR1 is MDHEN, CDR2 SYDVKM, per germline. CDR3 length: 12 residues.

The gene calls are TRBV28 and TRBJ2-7; maybe TRBD1 (6 bases). The TCR was taken from a woman aged 40 to 50 who had recovered from COVID-19. The sequencing sample was made of peripheral blood. CDR3 protein: CASSTTGVEQYF. The CDR3 region has the DNA TGTGCCAGCAGTACGACAGGCGTCGAGCAGTACTTC.